The clone carrying this T cell receptor beta chain was counted a single time. The antigen remains undetermined. TCRdb keeps only in-frame clones here, not all; method: immunoSEQ multiplex PCR. This sample has about 2 million clones; about 94% occur once, and the top ten carry about 1.1%. This sample is drawn from a study of shared clonotypes between healthy human individuals. Study-wide findings and caveats: Sorted-subset samples were not fully sequenced, rarefaction indicated. Sequencing depth was expected to affect clonotype sharing among donors. The study found lower generation probabilities in non-shared clonotypes than in those shared by all four donors.

CD45RO negativity and positive selection for CCR7 defined naive CD8 cells, a population that excluded terminally differentiated effector memory CD45RA+ cells. The V segment lost 3 bases and the J segment 0 bases; nucleotides outside the gene matches: 14. Germline V gene data show CDR1 as MGHRA and CDR2 as YSYEKL. The CDR3 is 19 residues long. The sample comprised naive CD8+ T cells sorted from blood. V usage is TRBV4-1 and J usage is TRBJ2-3; TRBD2 matches 8 bases. The clonotype originates from a man aged 18 to 30 in good health. CDR3 coding DNA: TGCGCCAGCAGCCAGCTTCCGGGACTAGGGGCCTCTAGCACAGATACGCAGTATTTT. Amino acid sequence: CASSQLPGLGASSTDTQYF.